Below are 8 T cell receptor beta chains sequenced from a single sample in a study of T cells in Graves' hyperthyroidism and ophthalmopathy. RNA transcripts were the template for amplifying TCR beta CDR3 regions. An initial round of RT-PCR targeting the TCR CDR3 relied on the HTBI primer set. TCRdb analysed the multiplex PCR reads with MiXCR anew, one entry per CDR3 protein. The table shows fewer than 500,000 distinct CDR3 sequences, with 14% to 15% occurring only once. The sample consisted of blood. The receptors shown here come from a young man with Graves' ophthalmopathy.

The chain is built from TRBV5-1 and TRBJ2-3, with TRBD2 identical over 11 bases. Germline V lookup: CDR1 SGHRS, CDR2 YFSETQ. This CDR3 comprises 14 residues. The V gene end was trimmed by 4 bases and the J gene end by 5 bases; junction bases not matched to a gene: 3. CDR3 bases: TGCGCCAGCAGCGACCTAGCGGGAGGAGATACGCAGTATTTT. Encoded protein: CASSDLAGGDTQYF. The full variable domain, completed using reference TRBV5-1 and TRBJ2-3, is KAGVTQTPRYLIKTRGQQVTLSCSPISGHRSVSWYQQTPGQGLQFLFEYFSETQRNKGNFPGRFSGRQFSNSRSEMNVSTLELGDSALYLCASSDLAGGDTQYFGPGTRLTVL.

This clonotype was counted at least ten times. DNA for the CDR3: TGCGCCAGCGGCCGTCGAGCCGGGACGGGAAACACTGAAGCTTTCTTT. Its translation is CASGRRAGTGNTEAFF. The V and J genes are TRBV5-1 and TRBJ1-1; tentatively, D is TRBD1 (5 bases). Trimming took 7 bases from V and 2 from J, leaving 21 bases between them. This CDR3 has 16 residues. The V gene's germline CDR1 is SGHRS and CDR2 YFSETQ.

This clonotype was observed a few times. The rearrangement uses TRBV25-1 and TRBJ1-4; D is unclear. The germline V gene encodes CDR1 MGHDK and CDR2 SYGVNS. This CDR3 has 15 amino acids. Trimming took 1 base from V and 5 from J, leaving 11 bases between them. This chain's CDR3 is CASSESAVTNEKLFF. The CDR3, as DNA: TGTGCCAGCAGTGAATCAGCGGTTACAAATGAAAAACTGTTTTTT.

There are many counts of this clonotype. The rearrangement uses TRBV7-8 and TRBJ2-5; no reliable D call. Between the trimmed V and J ends, which lost 1 base and 1 base, there was a span of 10 bases. Looked up from germline, CDR1 is SGHVS and CDR2 is FQNEAQ. CDR3 length: 15 amino acids. The CDR3 DNA sequence: TGTGCCAGCAGCTTAGTAGGCCGCTTCCAAGAGACCCAGTACTTC. It is translated as CASSLVGRFQETQYF.

This clonotype was recorded at least ten times. The rearrangement uses TRBV20-1 and TRBJ2-1; D remains unclear. This CDR3 contains 14 residues. CDR1 and CDR2 (germline): DFQATT, SNEGSKA (reference sequence). With 6 bases removed from V and 1 base from J, the gap between germline ends came to 13 bases. The CDR3 region has the DNA TGCAGTGCAGGAGTACCGTTGTCCTACAATGAGCAGTTCTTC. Protein product: CSAGVPLSYNEQFF.

In regard to this clonotype: In this CDR3 the conserved last residue, phenylalanine or tryptophan, is missing, so a read error is likely. The CDR3, as DNA: TGCGCCAGCCGCACCGGACCAGCCCAAGACACCATATATCTT. Translating it yields CASRTGPAQDTIYL. The rearrangement joins TRBV5-1 to TRBJ1-3; D is unresolved. V shed 7 bases and J shed 8 bases, with 19 bases lying between them. This CDR3 spans 14 amino acids. Per the germline V gene, CDR1 is SGHRS and CDR2 is YFSETQ.

This clonotype occurred many times. V and J are TRBV12-3 or TRBV12-4 and TRBJ2-7; 7 nucleotides agree with TRBD1. There are 15 residues in the CDR3. Trimming cost V 1 base and J 2 bases; bases outside gene matches: 5. The CDR3 region has the DNA TGTGCCAGCAGTTTAGGAGGGACAGTTACCTACGAGCAGTACTTC. Translation gives CASSLGGTVTYEQYF.

The table lists this clonotype with many counts. This sequence joins TRBV20-1 and TRBJ2-5; possibly TRBD1 for D (6 bases). V lost 8 bases and J lost 5, with 12 bases in between. This CDR3 contains 11 residues. The germline CDR1 and CDR2 sequences are DFQATT and SNEGSKA (reference sequence). CDR3 DNA sequence: TGCAGTTGGGGGCGCCAGGAGACCCAGTACTTC. Its translation: CSWGRQETQYF.